This T cell receptor (beta chain) was retrieved from a study of control samples from healthy donors and cancer patients. TCRdb's table, derived via immunoSEQ multiplex PCR, lists solely in-frame clones and lacks some. The sample lists 55,000 to 90,000 clones, about 87% occurring once. This clone has only one observation. V lost 5 bases and J lost 0, with 8 bases in between. Germline V CDR1 and CDR2: SGHTA, FQGNSA. The CDR3 totals 14 residues. The sequencing input was blood. This receptor was identified in a man aged 45-65 years in good health. This chain uses TRBV7-2 with TRBJ1-3; no clear D. The CDR3 region is CASSAGASGNTIYF. The CDR3 nucleotides read TGTGCCAGCAGCGCAGGAGCCTCTGGAAACACCATATATTTT.